This is a list of T cell receptor beta chains from one sample in a study. Here immunoSEQ multiplex PCR was the method, and the copy in TCRdb shows in-frame clones only, minus some. The table has nearly 70,000 clones, 93% seen once; the top ten hold roughly 4%. The sequenced sample consisted of PBMCs. The receptors were gathered from a man between 35 and 55 years old with rheumatoid arthritis. The CDR3 runs from the conserved cysteine through the conserved F or W. The order of the fields is D gene, clone size, J gene, V gene, CDR3 DNA, CDR3 protein. The D gene is left open where the match is weak. Rows may omit the clone size; those that give it use once, few, many or a size class.

TRBD2 | NA | TRBJ2-1 | TRBV18 | TGTGCCAGCTCACCGGGACTAGCGGAGAATGAGCAGTTCTTC | CASSPGLAENEQFF
TRBD2 | NA | TRBJ2-1 | TRBV29-1 | TGCAGCGTTGGGGGGGAGGGCCCCAATGAGCAGTTCTTC | CSVGGEGPNEQFF
TRBD1 | once | TRBJ1-2 | TRBV5-4 | TGTGCCAGCAGCAGCGGACAGGGGGCAACCTTTGGCTACACCTTC | CASSSGQGATFGYTF
NA | NA | TRBJ2-1 | TRBV6-4 | TGTGCCAGCAGTGACTCCCGAGCGGGCTACAATGAGCAGTTCTTC | CASSDSRAGYNEQFF
TRBD1 | NA | TRBJ2-5 | TRBV6-5 | TGTGCCAGCAGTAACAGGGGGACCCAGTACTTC | CASSNRGTQYF
NA | NA | TRBJ1-2 | TRBV6-5 | TGTGCCAGCAGTTACGTAGGGAGCAACTATGGCTACACCTTC | CASSYVGSNYGYTF
TRBD1 | NA | TRBJ2-2 | TRBV28 | TGTGCCAGCAGTTTTGTACAGGGGGTCACCGGGGAGCTGTTTTTT | CASSFVQGVTGELFF
TRBD1 | NA | TRBJ2-7 | TRBV28 | TGTGCCAGCACCGCCGGGACAGCGATCTACGAGCAGTACTTC | CASTAGTAIYEQYF
TRBD2 | once | TRBJ2-3 | TRBV7-8 | TGTGCCAGCAGCTTAGTGGCACTAGCGGACACAGATACGCAGTATTTT | CASSLVALADTDTQYF
TRBD2 | NA | TRBJ2-3 | TRBV5-1 | TGCGCCAGCAGCCCGCTGACTAGCGGGAGTAAGGGTATCACAGATACGCAGTATTTT | CASSPLTSGSKGITDTQYF
TRBD1 | NA | TRBJ1-5 | TRBV18 | TGTGCCAGCTCACCGTCGGGACAGGCAGGGCAGCCCCAGCATTTT | CASSPSGQAGQPQHF
NA | few | TRBJ1-2 | TRBV5-1 | TGCGCCAGCAGGGCCAGTAACTATGGCTACACCTTC | CASRASNYGYTF
NA | NA | TRBJ2-7 | TRBV5-1 | TGCGCCAGCAGCTTGGGGTCAGGCTACGAGCAGTACTTC | CASSLGSGYEQYF
TRBD2 | NA | TRBJ2-1 | TRBV29-1 | TGCAGCGTTAGAGGCGGGAGCTCCTACAATGAGCAGTTCTTC | CSVRGGSSYNEQFF
TRBD1 | NA | TRBJ1-5 | TRBV5-6 | TGTGCCAGCAGCCCTTCTGGAGGGGGCCTTCAGCCCCAGCATTTT | CASSPSGGGLQPQHF
NA | NA | TRBJ1-4 | TRBV12-3/TRBV12-4 | TGTGCCAGCAGGACACAGAATGAAAAACTGTTTTTT | CASRTQNEKLFF
TRBD1 | NA | TRBJ2-7 | TRBV19 | TGTGCCAGTAGTAAAAGGACAGGGGGCTCCTACGAGCAGTACTTC | CASSKRTGGSYEQYF
NA | once | TRBJ1-3 | TRBV27 | TGTGCCAGCAGTCCCGCCGACATCTCTGGAAACACCATATATTTT | CASSPADISGNTIYF
NA | NA | TRBJ2-1 | TRBV6-1 | TGTGCCAGCAGTGAAGGGGCAGGGCACGACAATGAGCAGTTCTTC | CASSEGAGHDNEQFF
NA | NA | TRBJ2-6 | TRBV19 | TGTGCCAGTAATTACAGGGCTAGCTCTGGGGCCAACGTCCTGACTTTC | CASNYRASSGANVLTF
NA | NA | TRBJ1-4 | TRBV3-1/TRBV3-2 | TGTGCCAGCAGCCAAGTGCAGAACATTAATGAAAAACTGTTTTTT | CASSQVQNINEKLFF
NA | NA | TRBJ1-4 | TRBV6-1 | TGTGCCAGCAGTGACCGGGACCTTGAAAAACTGTTTTTT | CASSDRDLEKLFF
NA | NA | TRBJ1-1 | TRBV12-3/TRBV12-4 | TGTGCCAGCAGTTTTCTTATGGGAGCTGAAGCTTTCTTT | CASSFLMGAEAFF
NA | NA | TRBJ1-6 | TRBV7-9 | TGTGCCAGCAGCTTAGACCCAGTGTCCTCACCCCTCCACTTT | CASSLDPVSSPLHF
NA | NA | TRBJ2-2 | TRBV16 | TGTGCCAGCAGCCCCCTGGACAGCCGCACCGGGGAGCTGTTTTTT | CASSPLDSRTGELFF
NA | NA | TRBJ2-7 | TRBV6-1 | TGTGCCAGCAGTGAACAGGCGTACGAGCAGTACTTC | CASSEQAYEQYF
TRBD1 | NA | TRBJ1-2 | TRBV3-1/TRBV3-2 | TGTGCCAGCAGCCACAAGGACAGGGGACTATATGGCTACACCTTC | CASSHKDRGLYGYTF
NA | NA | TRBJ1-6 | TRBV19 | TGTGCCAGTAGTATTAAGGCAGGGAGCTCCTATAATTCACCCCTCCACTTT | CASSIKAGSSYNSPLHF
NA | NA | TRBJ2-2 | TRBV5-5 | TGTGCCAGCAGCAAACAGGGGAACACCGGGGAGCTGTTTTTT | CASSKQGNTGELFF
TRBD1 | once | TRBJ2-7 | TRBV5-6 | TGTGCCAGCAGCGGGAATCTGGGACAGTGGGCCGAGCAGTACTTC | CASSGNLGQWAEQYF
TRBD1 | NA | TRBJ2-5 | TRBV30 | TGTGCCTGGGGGGACAGGGCTGGGGAGACCCAGTACTTC | CAWGDRAGETQYF
TRBD2 | NA | TRBJ2-5 | TRBV5-1 | TGCGCCAGCAGCAGGGGGACTAGCGACAAAGAGACCCAGTACTTC | CASSRGTSDKETQYF
TRBD1 | NA | TRBJ1-6 | TRBV18 | TGTGCCAGCTCACCTAGGGACAGGAGCTCCTATAATTCACCCCTCCACTTT | CASSPRDRSSYNSPLHF
NA | NA | TRBJ2-3 | TRBV3-1/TRBV3-2 | TGTGCCAGCAGCCAAGAGGAAATCCGGGACACAAGTGCAGATACGCAGTATTTT | CASSQEEIRDTSADTQYF
NA | NA | TRBJ2-1 | TRBV6-2/TRBV6-3 | TGTGCCAGCAGTTCGTTTCGCGGGCGCTACAATGAGCAGTTCTTC | CASSSFRGRYNEQFF
NA | NA | TRBJ2-7 | TRBV24-1 | TGTGCCACCAGTGACAGGACACAGACCTACGAGCAGTACTTC | CATSDRTQTYEQYF
NA | NA | TRBJ2-2 | TRBV27 | TGTGCCAGCAGTTTATCCGTAAACACCGGGGAGCTGTTTTTT | CASSLSVNTGELFF
NA | NA | TRBJ2-3 | TRBV9 | TGTGCCAGCAGCGTAGAAGGGGCCAGCACAGATACGCAGTATTTT | CASSVEGASTDTQYF
NA | NA | TRBJ1-5 | TRBV7-8 | TGTGCCAGCAGCTCACGAGAACGAAATCAGCCCCAGCATTTT | CASSSRERNQPQHF
NA | NA | TRBJ2-7 | TRBV19 | TGTGCCAGTAGTCTCCGTGAAGACTACGAGCAGTACTTC | CASSLREDYEQYF
TRBD1 | once | TRBJ1-4 | TRBV7-8 | TGTGCCAGCAGCACAACAGGGGGCATAGAAAAACTGTTTTTT | CASSTTGGIEKLFF
TRBD1 | NA | TRBJ2-4 | TRBV2 | TGTGCCAGCAGCCAGACAGGGGGGGTCAAAAACATTCAGTACTTC | CASSQTGGVKNIQYF
NA | NA | TRBJ1-1 | TRBV14 | TGTGCCAGCAGCCAAGTTTGGGGCGGCACTGAAGCTTTCTTT | CASSQVWGGTEAFF
NA | NA | TRBJ1-4 | TRBV5-1 | TGCGCCAGCAGCTTGAGAGGGGCAACTAATGAAAAACTGTTTTTT | CASSLRGATNEKLFF
NA | NA | TRBJ1-4 | TRBV3-1/TRBV3-2 | TGTGCCCTCGGGGGGCTTGGTGAAAAACTGTTTTTT | CALGGLGEKLFF
NA | NA | TRBJ1-1 | TRBV6-1 | TGTGCCAGCAGTGAATCTGCAGGGTTGAACACTGAAGCTTTCTTT | CASSESAGLNTEAFF
TRBD1 | few | TRBJ1-4 | TRBV5-6 | TGTGCCAGCAGCCCCTTGACAGGGGCAGATGAAAAACTGTTTTTT | CASSPLTGADEKLFF
NA | NA | TRBJ2-3 | TRBV3-1/TRBV3-2 | TGTGCCAGCAGCCAAGGAGGAGTAGATACGCAGTATTTT | CASSQGGVDTQYF
NA | NA | TRBJ1-4 | TRBV19 | TGTGCCAGTAGTATTAGGGGGGGCGCGAGTGAAAAACTGTTTTTT | CASSIRGGASEKLFF
TRBD2 | NA | TRBJ2-1 | TRBV11-1 | TGTGCCAGCAGCCAATGGACTAGCGGGGGGGAGCAGTTCTTC | CASSQWTSGGEQFF
NA | once | TRBJ2-1 | TRBV5-8 | TGTGCCAGCAGCTTGGAATTGACTGCGGAGGTACGAGGGGAGCAGTTCTTC | CASSLELTAEVRGEQFF
TRBD2 | NA | TRBJ2-5 | TRBV5-6 | TGTGCCAGCAGCTTGGAACTAGCGGGCGCCACACAAGAGACCCAGTACTTC | CASSLELAGATQETQYF
TRBD1 | NA | TRBJ2-6 | TRBV6-2/TRBV6-3 | TGTGCCAGCAGTTACAGACGAGGCTCAGGGGGCTTTGGGGCCAACGTCCTGACTTTC | CASSYRRGSGGFGANVLTF
NA | NA | TRBJ1-2 | TRBV5-1 | TGCGCCAGCAGCTTCGGGGAGAACTATGGCTACACCTTC | CASSFGENYGYTF
NA | NA | TRBJ2-7 | TRBV6-1 | TGTGCCAGCAGTGAAGCGCCGGGGGCCCGCCTCTACGAGCAGTACTTC | CASSEAPGARLYEQYF
NA | NA | TRBJ2-2 | TRBV11-3 | TGTGCCAGCAGCCGAACACAGGGGAACACCGGGGAGCTGTTTTTT | CASSRTQGNTGELFF